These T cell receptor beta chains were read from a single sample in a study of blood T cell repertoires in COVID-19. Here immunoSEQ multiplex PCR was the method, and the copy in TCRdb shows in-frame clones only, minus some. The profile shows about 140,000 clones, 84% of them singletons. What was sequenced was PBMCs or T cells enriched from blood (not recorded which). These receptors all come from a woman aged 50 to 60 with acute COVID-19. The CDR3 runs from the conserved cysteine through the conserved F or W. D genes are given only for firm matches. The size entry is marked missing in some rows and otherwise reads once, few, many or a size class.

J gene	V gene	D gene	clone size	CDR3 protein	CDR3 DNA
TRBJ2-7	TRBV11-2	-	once	CASSYYKEQYF	TGTGCCAGCAGCTACTACAAAGAGCAGTACTTC
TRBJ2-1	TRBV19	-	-	CASSPRPGQLYNEQFF	TGTGCCAGTAGTCCCCGTCCGGGACAACTATACAATGAGCAGTTCTTC
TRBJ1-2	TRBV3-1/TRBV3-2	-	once	CASSLLTDGYGYTF	TGTGCCAGCAGCCTGCTTACAGATGGCTATGGCTACACCTTC
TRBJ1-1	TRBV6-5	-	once	CASTRTVTNTEAFF	TGTGCCAGCACTAGGACAGTTACGAACACTGAAGCTTTCTTT
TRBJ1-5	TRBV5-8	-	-	CASSLLWQSHSNQPQHF	TGTGCCAGCAGCTTGTTGTGGCAGTCTCATAGCAATCAGCCCCAGCATTTT
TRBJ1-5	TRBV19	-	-	CASSTTWSNQPQHF	TGTGCCAGTAGTACAACTTGGAGCAATCAGCCCCAGCATTTT
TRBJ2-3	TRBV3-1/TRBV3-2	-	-	CASSQDHSGAGDTQYF	TGTGCCAGCAGCCAAGATCATTCTGGAGCGGGAGATACGCAGTATTTT
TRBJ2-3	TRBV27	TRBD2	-	CASSSQLAGTDTQYF	TGTGCCAGCAGTTCCCAGCTAGCGGGGACAGATACGCAGTATTTT
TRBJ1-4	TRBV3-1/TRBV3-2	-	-	CASSQATGPWDEKLFF	TGTGCCAGCAGCCAAGCGACAGGACCCTGGGATGAAAAACTGTTTTTT
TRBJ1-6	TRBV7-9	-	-	CASSLNSPGANSPLHF	TGTGCCAGCAGCTTAAATAGTCCAGGGGCCAATTCACCCCTCCACTTT
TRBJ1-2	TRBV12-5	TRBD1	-	CASGLLGTVRAWYGYTF	TGTGCTAGTGGTTTACTAGGGACAGTCCGGGCATGGTATGGCTACACCTTC
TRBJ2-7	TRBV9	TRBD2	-	CASSVGTSGGQGEQYF	TGTGCCAGCAGCGTAGGCACTAGCGGAGGCCAAGGGGAGCAGTACTTC
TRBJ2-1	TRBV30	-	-	CAWLDSNEQFF	TGTGCCTGGCTTGATAGTAATGAGCAGTTCTTC
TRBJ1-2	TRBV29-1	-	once	CSVEGGTRDYGYTF	TGCAGCGTTGAAGGGGGCACGAGAGACTATGGCTACACCTTC
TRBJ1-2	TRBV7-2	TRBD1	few	CASSLWDSNYGYTF	TGTGCCAGCAGCCTCTGGGACAGTAACTATGGCTACACCTTC
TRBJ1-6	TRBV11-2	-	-	CASSSGVNNSPLHF	TGTGCCAGCAGCTCCGGGGTAAATAATTCACCCCTCCACTTT
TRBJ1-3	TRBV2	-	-	CASSANSGNTIYF	TGTGCCAGCAGTGCTAACTCTGGAAACACCATATATTTT
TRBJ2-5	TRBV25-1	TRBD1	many	CASSEPDRVETQYF	TGTGCCAGCAGTGAGCCGGACAGGGTGGAGACCCAGTACTTC
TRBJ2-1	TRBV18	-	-	CASSPFFSFENNEQFF	TGTGCCAGCTCACCATTTTTTTCATTTGAGAACAATGAGCAGTTCTTC
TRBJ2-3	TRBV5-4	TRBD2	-	CASSTLGTKFTDTQYF	TGTGCCAGCAGCACACTGGGGACTAAGTTCACAGATACGCAGTATTTT
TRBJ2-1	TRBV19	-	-	CASKASVGDNEQFF	TGTGCCAGTAAGGCGAGCGTCGGGGACAATGAGCAGTTCTTC
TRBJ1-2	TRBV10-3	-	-	CAISENMGSTVSGYTF	TGTGCCATCAGTGAGAATATGGGTAGTACAGTGAGTGGCTACACCTTC
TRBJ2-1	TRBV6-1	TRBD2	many	CASSVSSGPPYNEQFF	TGTGCCAGCAGTGTCTCTAGCGGGCCCCCTTACAATGAGCAGTTCTTC
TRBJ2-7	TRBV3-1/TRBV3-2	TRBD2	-	CASSQDRGAGATYEQYF	TGTGCCAGCAGCCAAGATCGTGGAGCGGGAGCTACCTACGAGCAGTACTTC
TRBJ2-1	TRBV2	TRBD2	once	CASSSAGTSGTNEQFF	TGTGCCAGCAGCTCCGCCGGGACTAGCGGGACCAATGAGCAGTTCTTC
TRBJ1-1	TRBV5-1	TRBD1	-	CASSLAPTGGMNTEAFF	TGCGCCAGCAGCTTGGCCCCGACAGGGGGCATGAACACTGAAGCTTTCTTT
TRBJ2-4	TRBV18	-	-	CASSPDSRDIQYF	TGTGCCAGCTCACCTGACAGCAGAGACATTCAGTACTTC
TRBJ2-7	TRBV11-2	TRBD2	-	CASSLGLAATYEQYF	TGTGCCAGCAGCTTGGGGCTAGCGGCCACCTACGAGCAGTACTTC
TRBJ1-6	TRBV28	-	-	CASSRQSSYNSPLHF	TGTGCCAGCAGCCGACAGAGCTCCTATAATTCACCCCTCCACTTT
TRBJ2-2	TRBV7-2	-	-	CASSLGQGGLTGELFF	TGTGCCAGCAGCTTAGGGCAGGGGGGCCTCACCGGGGAGCTGTTTTTT
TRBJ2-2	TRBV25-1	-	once	CASSESLGGDYTTGELFF	TGTGCCAGCAGTGAATCGCTGGGGGGAGACTACACAACCGGGGAGCTGTTTTTT
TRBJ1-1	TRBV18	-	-	CASSPEPGLNTEAFF	TGTGCCAGCTCACCAGAGCCGGGGTTGAACACTGAAGCTTTCTTT
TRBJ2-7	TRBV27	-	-	CASSKLPLGGSYEQYF	TGTGCCAGCAGCAAACTACCCTTAGGGGGCTCCTACGAGCAGTACTTC
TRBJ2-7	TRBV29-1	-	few	CSVEGGAVGNEQYF	TGCAGCGTTGAGGGGGGAGCCGTGGGAAACGAGCAGTACTTC
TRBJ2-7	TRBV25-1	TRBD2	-	CASSEGGKDEQYF	TGTGCCAGCAGTGAGGGAGGGAAGGACGAGCAGTACTTC
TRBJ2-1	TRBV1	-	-	CTSSQGAGTHNEQFF	TGCACCAGCAGCCAAGGCGCGGGGACTCACAATGAGCAGTTCTTC
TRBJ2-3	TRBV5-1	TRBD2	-	CASRPAGSGDTQYF	TGCGCCAGCAGGCCAGCGGGATCGGGAGATACGCAGTATTTT
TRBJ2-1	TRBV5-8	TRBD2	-	CASSKGLAAYNEQFF	TGTGCCAGCAGCAAAGGACTAGCGGCCTACAATGAGCAGTTCTTC
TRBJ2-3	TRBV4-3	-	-	CASSLVRVADTQYF	TGCGCCAGCAGCTTAGTCAGGGTCGCGGATACGCAGTATTTT
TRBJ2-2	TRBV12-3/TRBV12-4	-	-	CASQRVGARELFF	TGTGCCAGCCAAAGGGTGGGGGCGAGGGAGCTGTTTTTT
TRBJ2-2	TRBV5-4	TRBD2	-	CASSRGREGLSGELFF	TGTGCCAGCAGCCGGGGGCGGGAGGGCCTTTCCGGGGAGCTGTTTTTT
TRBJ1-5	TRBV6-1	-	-	CASSDIGGYRHF	TGTGCCAGCAGTGATATTGGCGGGTATCGGCATTTT
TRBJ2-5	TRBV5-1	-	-	CASSASPRAGSLETQYF	TGCGCCAGCAGCGCCTCTCCCCGGGCGGGATCGTTGGAGACCCAGTACTTC
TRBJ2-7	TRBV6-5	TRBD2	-	CASSYSSGSTPYEQYF	TGTGCCAGCAGTTACTCTAGCGGGAGTACCCCCTACGAGCAGTACTTC
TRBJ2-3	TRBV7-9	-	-	CASRRDGGTDTQYF	TGTGCCAGCCGCAGGGATGGAGGCACAGATACGCAGTATTTT
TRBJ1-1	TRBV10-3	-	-	CAISAGGETEAFF	TGTGCCATCAGTGCAGGAGGGGAGACTGAAGCTTTCTTT
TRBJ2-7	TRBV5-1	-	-	CASSPGALAPHEQYF	TGCGCCAGCAGCCCTGGTGCGCTAGCTCCCCACGAGCAGTACTTC
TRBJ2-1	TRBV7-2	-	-	CASSVRLEPYNEQFF	TGTGCCAGCAGCGTCAGACTTGAGCCCTACAATGAGCAGTTCTTC
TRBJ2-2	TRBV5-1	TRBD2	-	CASSSSGTNTGELFF	TGCGCCAGCAGCTCTAGCGGGACGAACACCGGGGAGCTGTTTTTT
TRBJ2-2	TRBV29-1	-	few	CSVVGVSNTGELFF	TGCAGCGTTGTAGGGGTATCGAACACCGGGGAGCTGTTTTTT